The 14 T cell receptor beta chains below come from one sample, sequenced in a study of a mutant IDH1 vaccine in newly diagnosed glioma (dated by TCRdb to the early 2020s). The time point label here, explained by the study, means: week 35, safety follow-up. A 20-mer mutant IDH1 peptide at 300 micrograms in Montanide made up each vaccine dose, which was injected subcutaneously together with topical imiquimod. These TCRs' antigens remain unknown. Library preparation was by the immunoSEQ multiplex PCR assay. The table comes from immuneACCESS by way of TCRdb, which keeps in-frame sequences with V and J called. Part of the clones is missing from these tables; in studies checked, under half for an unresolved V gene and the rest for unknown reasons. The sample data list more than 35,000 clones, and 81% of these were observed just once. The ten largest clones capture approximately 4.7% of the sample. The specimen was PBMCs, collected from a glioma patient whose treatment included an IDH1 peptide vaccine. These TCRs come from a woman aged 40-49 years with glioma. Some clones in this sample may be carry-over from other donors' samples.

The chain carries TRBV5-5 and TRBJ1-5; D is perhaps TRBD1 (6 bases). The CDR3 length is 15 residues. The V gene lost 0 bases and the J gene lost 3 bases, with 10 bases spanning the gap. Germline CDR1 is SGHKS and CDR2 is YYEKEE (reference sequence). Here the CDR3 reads CASSLDTGFNQPQHF. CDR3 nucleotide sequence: TGTGCCAGCAGCTTGGATACAGGGTTCAATCAGCCCCAGCATTTT.

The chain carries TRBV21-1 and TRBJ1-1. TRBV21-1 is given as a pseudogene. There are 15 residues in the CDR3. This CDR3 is CASSKARGINTEAFF. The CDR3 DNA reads TGTGCCAGCAGCAAAGCGCGAGGGATTAACACTGAAGCTTTCTTT.

CDR3 nucleotide sequence: TGCAGCGTGGGAGGGAGCAATCAGCCCCAGCATTTT. This gives the protein CSVGGSNQPQHF. This rearrangement joins TRBV29-1 to TRBJ1-5; D remains unclear. The CDR3 loop spans 12 amino acids. Germline lookup yields CDR1 SQVTM and CDR2 ANQGSEA. Between the trimmed V and J ends, which lost 6 bases and 1 base, there was a span of 7 bases.

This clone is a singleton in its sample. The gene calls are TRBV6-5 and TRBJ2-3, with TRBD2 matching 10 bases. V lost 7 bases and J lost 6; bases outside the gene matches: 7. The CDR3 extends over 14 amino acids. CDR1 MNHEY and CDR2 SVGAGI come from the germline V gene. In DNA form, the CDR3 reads TGTGCCAGCAAGTATCTAGCGGGGGACGATACGCAGTATTTT. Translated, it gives CASKYLAGDDTQYF.

This CDR3 is CASSFGSYTDTQYF. CDR3 DNA sequence: TGTGCCAGCAGCTTCGGAAGTTACACAGATACGCAGTATTTT. The V gene is TRBV7-2, the J gene TRBJ2-3, with D unclear. The CDR3 has 14 residues. Germline V gene data show CDR1 as SGHTA and CDR2 as FQGNSA. V dropped 3 bases and J dropped 2 bases, with 9 bases sitting between them.

The CDR3 DNA follows: TGTGCCAGCAGTCCGCGGACTAGCGCACTCGGGGAGCTGTTTTTT. Translating it yields CASSPRTSALGELFF. The chain combines TRBV6-6 with TRBJ2-2; 9 nucleotides line up with TRBD2. V gave up 5 bases and J gave up 7 bases; unmatched junction bases: 8. The germline CDR1 and CDR2 sequences are MNHNY and SVGAGI (reference sequence). CDR3 length equals 15 residues.

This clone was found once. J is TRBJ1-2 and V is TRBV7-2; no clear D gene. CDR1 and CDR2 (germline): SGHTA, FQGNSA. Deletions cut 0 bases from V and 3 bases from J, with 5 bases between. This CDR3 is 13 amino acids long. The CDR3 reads CASSLARDYGYTF. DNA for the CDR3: TGTGCCAGCAGCTTAGCCAGAGACTATGGCTACACCTTC.

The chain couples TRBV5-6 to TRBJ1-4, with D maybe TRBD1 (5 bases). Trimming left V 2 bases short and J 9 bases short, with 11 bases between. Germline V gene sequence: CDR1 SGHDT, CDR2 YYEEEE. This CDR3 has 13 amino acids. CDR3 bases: TGTGCCAGCAGCTTCGGCGAGGGGAAAAAACTGTTTTTT. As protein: CASSFGEGKKLFF.

CDR3 sequence reads: CASSKSGNTGELFF. The CDR3 DNA reads TGTGCCAGCAGCAAAAGCGGGAACACCGGGGAGCTGTTTTTT. The J gene is TRBJ2-2, the V gene TRBV9; D perhaps matches TRBD2 (5 bases). The CDR3 length is 14 residues. Germline V lookup: CDR1 SGDLS, CDR2 YYNGEE. V was shortened by 4 bases and J by 1 base, with 8 bases between the two germline ends.

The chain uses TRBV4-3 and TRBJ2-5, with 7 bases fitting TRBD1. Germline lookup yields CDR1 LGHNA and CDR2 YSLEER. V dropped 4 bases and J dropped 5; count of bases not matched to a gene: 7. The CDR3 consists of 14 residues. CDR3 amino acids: CASSRQGRGETQYF. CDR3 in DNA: TGCGCCAGCAGCCGACAGGGTAGGGGGGAGACCCAGTACTTC.

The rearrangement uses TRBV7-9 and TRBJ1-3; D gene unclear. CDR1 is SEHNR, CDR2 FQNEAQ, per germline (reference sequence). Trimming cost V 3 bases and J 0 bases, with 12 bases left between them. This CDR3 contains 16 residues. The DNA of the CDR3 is TGTGCCAGCAGCTTGTACTCCGGCCCCTCTGGAAACACCATATATTTT. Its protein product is CASSLYSGPSGNTIYF.

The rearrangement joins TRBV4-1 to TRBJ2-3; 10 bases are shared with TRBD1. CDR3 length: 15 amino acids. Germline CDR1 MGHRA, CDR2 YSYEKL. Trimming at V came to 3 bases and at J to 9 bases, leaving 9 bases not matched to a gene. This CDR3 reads CASSQTRDRGQTQYF. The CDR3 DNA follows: TGCGCCAGCAGCCAGACCCGGGACAGGGGACAGACGCAGTATTTT.

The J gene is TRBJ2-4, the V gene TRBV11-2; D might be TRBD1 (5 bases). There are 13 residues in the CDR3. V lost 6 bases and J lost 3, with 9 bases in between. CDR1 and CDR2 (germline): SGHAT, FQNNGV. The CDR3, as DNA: TGTGCCAGCAGAGGGGTCGGCAAAAACATTCAGTACTTC. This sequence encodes CASRGVGKNIQYF.

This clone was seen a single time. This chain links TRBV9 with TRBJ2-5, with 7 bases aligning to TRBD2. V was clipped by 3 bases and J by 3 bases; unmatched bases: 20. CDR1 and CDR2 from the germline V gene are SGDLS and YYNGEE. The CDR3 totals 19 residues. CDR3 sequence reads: CASSAPLGLAGVGEETQYF. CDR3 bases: TGTGCCAGCAGCGCCCCCCTTGGACTTGCGGGAGTGGGGGAAGAGACCCAGTACTTC.